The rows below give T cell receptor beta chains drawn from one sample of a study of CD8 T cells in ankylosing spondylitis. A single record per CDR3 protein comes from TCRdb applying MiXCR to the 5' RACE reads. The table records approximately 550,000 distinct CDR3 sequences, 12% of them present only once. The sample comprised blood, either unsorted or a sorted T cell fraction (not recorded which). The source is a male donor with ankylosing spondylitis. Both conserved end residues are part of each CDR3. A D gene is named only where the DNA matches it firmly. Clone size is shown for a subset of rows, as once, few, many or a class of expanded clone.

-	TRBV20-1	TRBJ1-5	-	CSARAGERPQHF	TGCAGTGCTAGGGCAGGGGAGAGGCCCCAGCATTTT
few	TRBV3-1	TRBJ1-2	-	CASSSGPANYGYTF	TGTGCCAGCAGCTCTGGACCGGCTAACTATGGCTACACCTTC
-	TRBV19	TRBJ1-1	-	CASSWRGSDTEAFF	TGTGCCAGTAGTTGGCGGGGGTCCGACACTGAAGCTTTCTTT
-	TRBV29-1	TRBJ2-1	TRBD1	CSVEAQGAEFF	TGCAGCGTTGAGGCGCAGGGGGCTGAGTTCTTC
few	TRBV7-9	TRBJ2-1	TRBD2	CASSLVLAGGIKQFF	TGTGCCAGCAGCTTAGTGTTAGCGGGAGGGATAAAGCAGTTCTTC
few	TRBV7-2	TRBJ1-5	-	CASSLVAGAQHF	TGTGCCAGCAGCTTAGTGGCGGGAGCCCAGCATTTT
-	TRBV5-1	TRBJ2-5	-	CASSAQAGTIGTQYF	TGCGCCAGCAGCGCGCAGGCCGGGACGATAGGGACCCAGTACTTC
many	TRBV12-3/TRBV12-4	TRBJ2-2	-	CASSLRRETNTGELFF	TGTGCCAGCTCCCTAAGGAGGGAAACGAACACCGGGGAGCTGTTTTTT
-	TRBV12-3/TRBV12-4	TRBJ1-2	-	CASSIGPYGYTF	TGTGCCAGCAGTATAGGACCATATGGCTACACCTTC
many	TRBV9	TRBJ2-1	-	CASSVGLGSYNEQFF	TGTGCCAGCAGCGTAGGGCTAGGGTCCTACAATGAGCAGTTCTTC
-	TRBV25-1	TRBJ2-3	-	CASMDGRTDTQYF	TGTGCCAGCATGGACGGACGCACAGATACGCAGTATTTT
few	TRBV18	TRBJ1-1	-	CASSTILELNTEAFF	TGTGCCAGCTCAACAATCCTAGAACTGAACACTGAAGCTTTCTTT
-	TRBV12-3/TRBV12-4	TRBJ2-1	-	CASSSYSAGVGSNEQFF	TGTGCCAGCAGTTCCTACTCCGCAGGGGTAGGGAGCAATGAGCAGTTCTTC
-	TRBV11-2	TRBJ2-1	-	CASSLGTYGQFF	TGTGCCAGCAGCTTAGGAACCTATGGGCAGTTCTTC
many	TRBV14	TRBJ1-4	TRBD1	CASSRDRGRNEKLFF	TGTGCCAGCAGCCGCGACAGGGGGCGCAATGAAAAACTGTTTTTT
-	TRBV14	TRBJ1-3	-	CASSQEWGSGNTIYF	TGTGCCAGCAGCCAAGAATGGGGATCTGGAAACACCATATATTTT
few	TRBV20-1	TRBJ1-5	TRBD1	CSALDWDRGENQPQHF	TGCAGTGCCCTTGACTGGGACAGGGGGGAGAATCAGCCCCAGCATTTT
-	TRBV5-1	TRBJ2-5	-	CASSDPQGSETQYF	TGCGCCAGCAGCGACCCTCAGGGTTCGGAGACCCAGTACTTC
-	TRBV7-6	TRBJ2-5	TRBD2	CASSLARLAGVETQYF	TGTGCCAGCAGCTTAGCGAGGCTAGCGGGAGTAGAGACCCAGTACTTC
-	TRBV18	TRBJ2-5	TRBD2	CASSPGRASIQETQYF	TGTGCCAGCTCACCGGGGAGGGCCAGCATCCAAGAGACCCAGTACTTC
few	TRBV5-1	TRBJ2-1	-	CASSLALGYNEQFF	TGCGCCAGCAGCTTAGCTTTAGGCTACAATGAGCAGTTCTTC
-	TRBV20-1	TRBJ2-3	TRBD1	CSARADRPDTQYF	TGCAGTGCTAGAGCGGACAGGCCAGATACGCAGTATTTT
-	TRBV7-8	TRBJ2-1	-	CASSFRYFHEQFF	TGTGCCAGCAGCTTTCGCTATTTTCATGAGCAGTTCTTC
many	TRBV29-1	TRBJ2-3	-	CVGVTDTQYF	TGCGTAGGGGTTACAGATACGCAGTATTTT
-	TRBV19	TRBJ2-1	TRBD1	CASSMMGTGMFF	TGTGCCAGTAGTATGATGGGGACAGGGATGTTCTTC
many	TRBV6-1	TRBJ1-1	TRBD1	CASSGRTGQNTEAFF	TGTGCCAGCAGTGGCCGGACAGGGCAGAACACTGAAGCTTTCTTT
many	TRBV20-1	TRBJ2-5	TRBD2	CSADGTSGGGYQETQYF	TGCAGTGCTGATGGGACTAGCGGGGGAGGGTACCAAGAGACCCAGTACTTC
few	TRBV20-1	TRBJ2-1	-	CSARDLTRNYNEQFF	TGCAGTGCTAGAGATCTTACCCGCAACTACAATGAGCAGTTCTTC
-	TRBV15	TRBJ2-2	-	CATSRERYSGELFF	TGTGCCACCAGCAGGGAGAGGTACAGCGGGGAGCTGTTTTTT
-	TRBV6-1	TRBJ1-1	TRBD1	CASRGRTGVNTEAFF	TGTGCCAGCAGGGGACGGACAGGGGTGAACACTGAAGCTTTCTTT
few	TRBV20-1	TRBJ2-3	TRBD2	CSAPAGTGQTSGSLTDTQYF	TGCAGTGCTCCTGCCGGGACAGGGCAGACTAGCGGGAGTCTCACAGATACGCAGTATTTT
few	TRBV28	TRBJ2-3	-	CASITGYSPDTQYF	TGTGCCAGCATCACAGGGTACTCGCCAGATACGCAGTATTTT
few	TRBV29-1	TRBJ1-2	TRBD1	CSVGTGAFYGYTF	TGCAGCGTTGGAACAGGGGCCTTCTATGGCTACACCTTC
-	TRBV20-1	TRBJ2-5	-	CSATLSGRNQETQYF	TGCAGTGCTACGTTGAGTGGGAGGAACCAAGAGACCCAGTACTTC
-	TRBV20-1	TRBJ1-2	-	CSHYSYGYTF	TGCAGCCACTACAGCTATGGCTACACCTTC
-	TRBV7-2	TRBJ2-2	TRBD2	CASSRSAGEGGGELFF	TGTGCCAGCAGCCGGAGCGCGGGAGAGGGCGGCGGGGAGCTGTTTTTT
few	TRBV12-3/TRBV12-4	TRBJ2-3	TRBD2	CASRSGTSGSKGTDTQYF	TGTGCCAGCAGGTCCGGGACTAGCGGGAGCAAAGGGACAGATACGCAGTATTTT
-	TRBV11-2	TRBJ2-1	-	CASSLERVHEQFF	TGTGCCAGCAGCTTAGAGAGGGTCCATGAGCAGTTCTTC
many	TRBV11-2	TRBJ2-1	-	CASMMAWEQFF	TGTGCCAGCATGATGGCTTGGGAGCAGTTCTTC
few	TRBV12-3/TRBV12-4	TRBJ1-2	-	CASSYRIPHGYTF	TGTGCCAGCAGTTACAGGATACCCCATGGCTACACCTTC
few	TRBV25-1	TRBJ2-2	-	CASSSWNGGNTGELFF	TGTGCCAGCAGTTCATGGAACGGGGGGAACACCGGGGAGCTGTTTTTT
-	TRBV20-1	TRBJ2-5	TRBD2	CSAQRGAGEETQYF	TGCAGTGCTCAGAGGGGAGCGGGGGAAGAGACCCAGTACTTC
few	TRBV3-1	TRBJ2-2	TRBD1	CASSSSGTGFGELFF	TGTGCCAGCAGCTCCTCGGGGACAGGGTTCGGGGAGCTGTTTTTT
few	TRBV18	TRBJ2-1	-	CASSRLGDAYNEQFF	TGTGCCAGCTCACGGTTGGGGGACGCCTACAATGAGCAGTTCTTC
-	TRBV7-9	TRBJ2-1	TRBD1	CASSSRQQGARYNEQFF	TGTGCCAGCAGCTCCCGTCAACAGGGGGCGCGTTACAATGAGCAGTTCTTC
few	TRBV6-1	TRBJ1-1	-	CASSDSSGGANTEAFF	TGTGCCAGCAGTGATTCCTCCGGGGGGGCCAACACTGAAGCTTTCTTT
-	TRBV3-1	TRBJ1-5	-	CASRVQLPLNQPQHF	TGTGCCAGCAGAGTACAGCTTCCCCTAAATCAGCCCCAGCATTTT
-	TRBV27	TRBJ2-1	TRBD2	CASSLRRLAGVGNEQFF	TGTGCCAGCAGTTTACGACGCCTAGCGGGAGTAGGCAATGAGCAGTTCTTC
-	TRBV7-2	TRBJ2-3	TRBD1	CASSFPGTDPQYF	TGTGCCAGCAGCTTTCCAGGGACAGATCCCCAGTATTTT
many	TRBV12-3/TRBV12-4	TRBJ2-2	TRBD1	CASRSSGTGNTGELFF	TGTGCCAGCAGGAGTTCCGGGACAGGGAACACCGGGGAGCTGTTTTTT
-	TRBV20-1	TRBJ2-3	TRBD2	CSAHSGRRTDTQYF	TGCAGTGCTCATAGCGGGAGGAGGACAGATACGCAGTATTTT
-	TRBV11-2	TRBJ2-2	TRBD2	CASSLVPLREGGTGELFF	TGTGCCAGCAGCTTAGTCCCGCTGCGGGAGGGGGGCACCGGGGAGCTGTTTTTT
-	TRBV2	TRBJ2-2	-	CASSDGQSTNTGELFF	TGTGCCAGCAGTGACGGGCAGTCCACGAACACCGGGGAGCTGTTTTTT
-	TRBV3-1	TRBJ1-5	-	CASSPRGRGKDQPQHF	TGTGCCAGCAGCCCACGAGGACGGGGGAAGGATCAGCCCCAGCATTTT
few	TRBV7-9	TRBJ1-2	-	CASSPSLDYGYTF	TGTGCCAGCAGCCCCTCCCTAGACTATGGCTACACCTTC